This T cell receptor beta chain originates from a study of cytomegalovirus exposure and HLA in healthy donors. The CDR3 consists of 14 residues. Per germline, CDR1 SEHNR and CDR2 FQNEAQ (reference sequence). Trimming removed 3 bases from V and 0 bases from J, with 6 bases in between. This clone was seen only a few times. A multiplex PCR was run with 60 Vbeta primers and 13 Jbeta primers. The protocol was immunoSEQ multiplex PCR, while the TCRdb copy is restricted to in-frame clones and leaves out a portion. The sample carries about 140,000 clones, 88% recorded once. The sequenced sample consisted of PBMCs. This TCR was recovered from a woman aged 40 to 50 in good health and CMV-seronegative. This chain connects TRBV7-9 to TRBJ1-3; D is unresolved. CDR3 protein: CASSFGTSGNTIYF. DNA for the CDR3: TGTGCCAGCAGCTTTGGCACCTCTGGAAACACCATATATTTT.